This TCR beta chain was sequenced during a study of CD8 T cells in ankylosing spondylitis. Overall study findings and caveats: There was reportedly significant enrichment of clones that were disease-linked in matched ankylosing spondylitis synovial fluid. Seemingly distinctive of ankylosing spondylitis blood was a TCR beta motif formed by eight highly homologous variants.

Germline CDR1 and CDR2: ENHRY and SYGVKD. CDR3 length: 12 amino acids. V was pared by 4 bases and J by 3 bases, with 6 bases between. TCRdb called the 5' RACE reads again in MiXCR, with one record for every CDR3 protein. The table records approximately 400,000 distinct CDR3 sequences, over 15% of them present only once. A word on this clonotype: Its cognate antigen is unknown.

Source material: blood, either unsorted or a sorted T cell fraction (not recorded which). The TCR comes from a male donor with ankylosing spondylitis. The chain joins TRBV10-3 to TRBJ1-1; D ambiguous. The CDR3 protein is CAISGQDTEAFF. The CDR3 coding sequence is TGTGCCATCAGTGGGCAGGACACTGAAGCTTTCTTT.